This is a list of T cell receptor beta chains from one sample in a study of response to subunit inactivated influenza vaccine. TCRdb re-analysed the RT-PCR reads in MiXCR, keeping a single row per CDR3 protein. The sample shows under 850,000 distinct CDR3 sequences, about 18% of them seen only once. The source was PBMCs from blood, collected 5 days after vaccination. Receptors were obtained from a man aged 45-65 years who received an inactivated influenza vaccine. The CDR3 runs from the conserved cysteine through the conserved F or W. The D gene is left open where the match is weak. Expanded clones are given a class, and other clones once, few, many or no size at all.

V gene: TRBV5-1
D gene: TRBD2
J gene: TRBJ2-3
clone size: few
CDR3 protein: CASSTTRLAASTDTQYF
CDR3 DNA: TGCGCCAGCAGCACAACCAGACTAGCGGCCTCCACAGATACGCAGTATTTT

V gene: TRBV18
D gene: .
J gene: TRBJ2-7
clone size: few
CDR3 protein: CASSPTAGYEQYF
CDR3 DNA: TGTGCCAGCTCCCCGACAGCTGGCTACGAGCAGTACTTC

V gene: TRBV28
D gene: TRBD2
J gene: TRBJ2-2
clone size: .
CDR3 protein: CASSLRGSTGELFF
CDR3 DNA: TGTGCCAGCAGTTTGCGCGGGAGCACCGGGGAGCTGTTTTTT

V gene: TRBV11-2
D gene: .
J gene: TRBJ2-5
clone size: few
CDR3 protein: CASSPRGRGSEETQYF
CDR3 DNA: TGTGCCAGCAGCCCGCGGGGGCGGGGGTCGGAAGAGACCCAGTACTTC

V gene: TRBV6-2/TRBV6-3
D gene: .
J gene: TRBJ2-7
clone size: .
CDR3 protein: CASSRLFSYEQYF
CDR3 DNA: TGTGCCAGCAGCCGACTTTTCTCCTACGAGCAGTACTTC

V gene: TRBV15
D gene: .
J gene: TRBJ2-5
clone size: .
CDR3 protein: CATSLPDVETQYF
CDR3 DNA: TGTGCCACCAGCCTACCTGACGTGGAGACCCAGTACTTC

V gene: TRBV4-3
D gene: TRBD2
J gene: TRBJ2-3
clone size: .
CDR3 protein: CASSQAVAGGWGDTQYF
CDR3 DNA: TGCGCCAGCAGCCAAGCAGTCGCGGGAGGGTGGGGAGATACGCAGTATTTT

V gene: TRBV12-3/TRBV12-4
D gene: .
J gene: TRBJ2-3
clone size: few
CDR3 protein: CASSLTDSTDTQYF
CDR3 DNA: TGTGCCAGCAGTTTAACGGACAGCACAGATACGCAGTATTTT

V gene: TRBV7-9
D gene: TRBD1
J gene: TRBJ2-1
clone size: few
CDR3 protein: CASTTGQDLYNEQFF
CDR3 DNA: TGTGCCAGCACCACCGGACAGGACCTTTACAATGAGCAGTTCTTC

V gene: TRBV20-1
D gene: TRBD1
J gene: TRBJ2-1
clone size: .
CDR3 protein: CSARLLGTDSYNEQFF
CDR3 DNA: TGCAGTGCTAGACTTCTCGGGACAGACTCCTACAATGAGCAGTTCTTC

V gene: TRBV7-2
D gene: TRBD2
J gene: TRBJ2-3
clone size: few
CDR3 protein: CASLPSGGSFDTQYF
CDR3 DNA: TGTGCCAGCCTTCCTAGCGGGGGTAGCTTCGATACGCAGTATTTT

V gene: TRBV2
D gene: .
J gene: TRBJ2-5
clone size: .
CDR3 protein: CASSERGRETQYF
CDR3 DNA: TGTGCCAGCAGTGAACGAGGGAGGGAGACCCAGTACTTC

V gene: TRBV20-1
D gene: .
J gene: TRBJ1-2
clone size: few
CDR3 protein: CSARDYSGYTF
CDR3 DNA: TGCAGTGCTAGAGATTATAGTGGCTACACCTTC

V gene: TRBV11-2
D gene: .
J gene: TRBJ2-5
clone size: .
CDR3 protein: CASSLSQGELWGQETQYF
CDR3 DNA: TGTGCCAGCAGCTTAAGCCAGGGAGAGCTTTGGGGCCAAGAGACCCAGTACTTC

V gene: TRBV7-2
D gene: TRBD2
J gene: TRBJ2-2
clone size: few
CDR3 protein: CASSLATSGGLNTGELFF
CDR3 DNA: TGTGCCAGCAGCTTAGCGACTAGCGGGGGTCTTAACACCGGGGAGCTGTTTTTT

V gene: TRBV6-1
D gene: TRBD1
J gene: TRBJ1-1
clone size: .
CDR3 protein: CASRRTGKPFEAFF
CDR3 DNA: TGTGCCAGCAGACGGACAGGGAAGCCATTTGAAGCTTTCTTT

V gene: TRBV7-2
D gene: TRBD2
J gene: TRBJ2-7
clone size: .
CDR3 protein: CASSLAAHGLAAYEQYF
CDR3 DNA: TGTGCCAGCAGCTTAGCGGCCCATGGACTAGCGGCCTACGAGCAGTACTTC